The rows below give T cell receptor beta chains drawn from one sample of a study of blood T cell repertoires in COVID-19. The repertoire was sequenced with immunoSEQ multiplex PCR; TCRdb's copy has only in-frame clones and lacks some. The sample shows 320,000 or so clones, approximately 89% of them seen only once. The sample taken for sequencing was PBMCs or T cells enriched from blood (not recorded which). The origin of the receptors is a young man who had recovered from COVID-19. The CDR3 runs from the conserved cysteine through the conserved F or W. The order of the fields is V gene, D gene, CDR3 length, J gene, clone size, CDR3 DNA, CDR3 protein. D genes are given only for firm matches. Clone size is not always given. Where it is, it says once, few, many or a class for expanded clones.

V gene: TRBV12-3/TRBV12-4
D gene: .
CDR3 length: 12
J gene: TRBJ1-2
clone size: .
CDR3 DNA: TGTGCCAGCAGTCGTTCGGCGGGGGGGTACACCTTC
CDR3 protein: CASSRSAGGYTF

V gene: TRBV6-1
D gene: TRBD2
CDR3 length: 15
J gene: TRBJ2-1
clone size: .
CDR3 DNA: TGTGCCAGCAGTGAACAGCCTAGCGGATACAATGAGCAGTTCTTC
CDR3 protein: CASSEQPSGYNEQFF

V gene: TRBV27
D gene: .
CDR3 length: 13
J gene: TRBJ1-2
clone size: .
CDR3 DNA: TGTGCCAGCAGTTTGTCGCGGGGTTATGGCTACACCTTC
CDR3 protein: CASSLSRGYGYTF

V gene: TRBV29-1
D gene: .
CDR3 length: 13
J gene: TRBJ1-2
clone size: .
CDR3 DNA: TGCAGCGTTGAAGTTGTGGGGGCCAATGGCTACACCTTC
CDR3 protein: CSVEVVGANGYTF

V gene: TRBV5-5
D gene: .
CDR3 length: 16
J gene: TRBJ2-2
clone size: .
CDR3 DNA: TGTGCCAGCAGCTTGATTGGGCGGGCGAGCACCGGGGAGCTGTTTTTT
CDR3 protein: CASSLIGRASTGELFF

V gene: TRBV18
D gene: .
CDR3 length: 14
J gene: TRBJ2-5
clone size: .
CDR3 DNA: TGTGCCAGCTCACCTTACAGGTACCAAGAGACCCAGTACTTC
CDR3 protein: CASSPYRYQETQYF

V gene: TRBV19
D gene: TRBD2
CDR3 length: 15
J gene: TRBJ2-7
clone size: once
CDR3 DNA: TGTGCCAGTACCGGGACTAGCGGGGGGTCCTACGAGCAGTACTTC
CDR3 protein: CASTGTSGGSYEQYF

V gene: TRBV3-1/TRBV3-2
D gene: TRBD1
CDR3 length: 17
J gene: TRBJ1-3
clone size: .
CDR3 DNA: TGTGCCAGCAGCCAAAGCACCACAGGGGCTTACGGAAACACCATATATTTT
CDR3 protein: CASSQSTTGAYGNTIYF

V gene: TRBV4-1
D gene: TRBD1
CDR3 length: 17
J gene: TRBJ1-3
clone size: .
CDR3 DNA: TGCGCCAGCAGCCAAGGGTGGGGACAGGGGGCTGGAAACACCATATATTTT
CDR3 protein: CASSQGWGQGAGNTIYF

V gene: TRBV24-1
D gene: TRBD2
CDR3 length: 13
J gene: TRBJ2-2
clone size: .
CDR3 DNA: TGTGCCACCGGACTAGGTGGCACCGGGGAGCTGTTTTTT
CDR3 protein: CATGLGGTGELFF

V gene: TRBV7-9
D gene: TRBD1
CDR3 length: 14
J gene: TRBJ1-6
clone size: .
CDR3 DNA: TGTGCCAGCAGCCCAACAGGGGTTGGATCACCCCTCCACTTT
CDR3 protein: CASSPTGVGSPLHF

V gene: TRBV19
D gene: TRBD2
CDR3 length: 15
J gene: TRBJ2-5
clone size: .
CDR3 DNA: TGTGCCAGTAGCGGGACTAGCGGGGGGACGGAGACCCAGTACTTC
CDR3 protein: CASSGTSGGTETQYF

V gene: TRBV12-3/TRBV12-4
D gene: .
CDR3 length: 13
J gene: TRBJ1-5
clone size: .
CDR3 DNA: TGTGCCAGCAGTTTCGGGGACAATCAGCCCCAGCATTTT
CDR3 protein: CASSFGDNQPQHF

V gene: TRBV19
D gene: TRBD2
CDR3 length: 15
J gene: TRBJ2-3
clone size: .
CDR3 DNA: TGTGCCAGTAGTAGGATGGGGGGGAGCACAGATACGCAGTATTTT
CDR3 protein: CASSRMGGSTDTQYF

V gene: TRBV12-3/TRBV12-4
D gene: .
CDR3 length: 11
J gene: TRBJ2-3
clone size: once
CDR3 DNA: TGTGCCAGCAGTTTAAATTACCGGGAGTATTTT
CDR3 protein: CASSLNYREYF

V gene: TRBV24-1
D gene: TRBD1
CDR3 length: 16
J gene: TRBJ1-5
clone size: .
CDR3 DNA: TGTGCCACCAGTTCTGGGACAGGGAAGGGCAATCAGCCCCAGCATTTT
CDR3 protein: CATSSGTGKGNQPQHF

V gene: TRBV3-1/TRBV3-2
D gene: .
CDR3 length: 13
J gene: TRBJ1-5
clone size: .
CDR3 DNA: TGTGCCAGCAGCCCTACCCTCAATCAGCCCCAGCATTTT
CDR3 protein: CASSPTLNQPQHF

V gene: TRBV6-1
D gene: .
CDR3 length: 17
J gene: TRBJ1-6
clone size: .
CDR3 DNA: TGTGCCAGCAGTGTCAGTGGGGCAGTAACCGAAAATTCACCCCTCCACTTT
CDR3 protein: CASSVSGAVTENSPLHF

V gene: TRBV11-3
D gene: .
CDR3 length: 13
J gene: TRBJ1-1
clone size: .
CDR3 DNA: TGTGCCAGCAGCCCCGGACAGAACACTGAAGCTTTCTTT
CDR3 protein: CASSPGQNTEAFF

V gene: TRBV11-2
D gene: TRBD2
CDR3 length: 16
J gene: TRBJ2-3
clone size: .
CDR3 DNA: TGTGCCAGCAGCTTAGATAAGCGGGGCTCGCGGGATACGCAGTATTTT
CDR3 protein: CASSLDKRGSRDTQYF

V gene: TRBV4-1
D gene: .
CDR3 length: 15
J gene: TRBJ1-1
clone size: .
CDR3 DNA: TGCGCCAGCAGCCGCAGGGTCGGGAGGGACACTGAAGCTTTCTTT
CDR3 protein: CASSRRVGRDTEAFF

V gene: TRBV28
D gene: .
CDR3 length: 15
J gene: TRBJ1-5
clone size: .
CDR3 DNA: TGTGCCAGCACCCTTTCTGGAGGCCGCAATCAGCCCCAGCATTTT
CDR3 protein: CASTLSGGRNQPQHF

V gene: TRBV2
D gene: .
CDR3 length: 16
J gene: TRBJ1-6
clone size: .
CDR3 DNA: TGTGCCAGCAGTGAAGTGGGGGGGGCCCCTAATTCACCCCTCCACTTT
CDR3 protein: CASSEVGGAPNSPLHF

V gene: TRBV19
D gene: .
CDR3 length: 18
J gene: TRBJ1-6
clone size: .
CDR3 DNA: TGTGCCAGTAGTATAGGACAACGACAAAACTCCTATAATTCACCCCTCCACTTT
CDR3 protein: CASSIGQRQNSYNSPLHF

V gene: TRBV19
D gene: TRBD2
CDR3 length: 15
J gene: TRBJ2-1
clone size: .
CDR3 DNA: TGTGCCAGTAGTTATAGCGGGGGGCCCTACAATGAGCAGTTCTTC
CDR3 protein: CASSYSGGPYNEQFF

V gene: TRBV27
D gene: .
CDR3 length: 15
J gene: TRBJ1-6
clone size: .
CDR3 DNA: TGTGCCAGCAGTTTAATATGGGGAGATAATTCACCCCTCCACTTT
CDR3 protein: CASSLIWGDNSPLHF

V gene: TRBV27
D gene: .
CDR3 length: 15
J gene: TRBJ2-7
clone size: .
CDR3 DNA: TGTGCCAGCAGTTTATGGGGCGCCCCCTCCTACGAGCAGTACTTC
CDR3 protein: CASSLWGAPSYEQYF

V gene: TRBV19
D gene: .
CDR3 length: 15
J gene: TRBJ1-5
clone size: .
CDR3 DNA: TGTGCCAGTAATGGGGGCAGCGGCCCCAATCAGCCCCAGCATTTT
CDR3 protein: CASNGGSGPNQPQHF

V gene: TRBV5-8
D gene: .
CDR3 length: 15
J gene: TRBJ1-5
clone size: .
CDR3 DNA: TGTGCCAGCAGCTTGCGGGGACACCTTGATCAGCCCCAGCATTTT
CDR3 protein: CASSLRGHLDQPQHF

V gene: TRBV6-1
D gene: TRBD1
CDR3 length: 14
J gene: TRBJ1-2
clone size: .
CDR3 DNA: TGTGCCAGCAGTGAGAAACAGGGGAACTATGGCTACACCTTC
CDR3 protein: CASSEKQGNYGYTF

V gene: TRBV10-3
D gene: .
CDR3 length: 13
J gene: TRBJ2-5
clone size: .
CDR3 DNA: TGTGCCATCAGGGACAGCCCCCAAGAGACCCAGTACTTC
CDR3 protein: CAIRDSPQETQYF

V gene: TRBV5-6
D gene: .
CDR3 length: 12
J gene: TRBJ2-7
clone size: .
CDR3 DNA: TGTGCCAGCAGCTCAGAGGGCTACGAGCAGTACTTC
CDR3 protein: CASSSEGYEQYF

V gene: TRBV2
D gene: TRBD1
CDR3 length: 15
J gene: TRBJ2-2
clone size: .
CDR3 DNA: TGTGCCAGCAGTGGGCAGGGGGCGAACACCGGGGAGCTGTTTTTT
CDR3 protein: CASSGQGANTGELFF

V gene: TRBV19
D gene: TRBD2
CDR3 length: 14
J gene: TRBJ2-3
clone size: .
CDR3 DNA: TGTGCCAGCAAAGCGGGGGGGCCTATAGATACGCAGTATTTT
CDR3 protein: CASKAGGPIDTQYF

V gene: TRBV28
D gene: TRBD2
CDR3 length: 15
J gene: TRBJ2-5
clone size: .
CDR3 DNA: TGTGCCAGCAGTTTAAACGGACTAGCAGTCGAGACCCAGTACTTC
CDR3 protein: CASSLNGLAVETQYF

V gene: TRBV7-9
D gene: .
CDR3 length: 14
J gene: TRBJ2-1
clone size: once
CDR3 DNA: TGTGCCAGCAGCTTAGTCGCAGGGAAGAATGAGCAGTTCTTC
CDR3 protein: CASSLVAGKNEQFF

V gene: TRBV18
D gene: TRBD2
CDR3 length: 15
J gene: TRBJ2-1
clone size: .
CDR3 DNA: TGTGCCAGTTCTAGTAGCGGGGGGGCCTACAATGAGCAGTTCTTC
CDR3 protein: CASSSSGGAYNEQFF

V gene: TRBV9
D gene: TRBD2
CDR3 length: 15
J gene: TRBJ2-2
clone size: .
CDR3 DNA: TGTGCCAGCGGCGGGGCGCGGGGGGTAGCCGGGGAGCTGTTTTTT
CDR3 protein: CASGGARGVAGELFF

V gene: TRBV10-2
D gene: TRBD1
CDR3 length: 12
J gene: TRBJ1-1
clone size: .
CDR3 DNA: TGCGCCAGCAGGACAGGGAGAACTGAAGCTTTCTTT
CDR3 protein: CASRTGRTEAFF

V gene: TRBV18
D gene: .
CDR3 length: 14
J gene: TRBJ2-2
clone size: .
CDR3 DNA: TGTGCCAGCTCATCAAGACACCCCACCGGGGAGCTGTTTTTT
CDR3 protein: CASSSRHPTGELFF

V gene: TRBV18
D gene: TRBD1
CDR3 length: 15
J gene: TRBJ2-1
clone size: .
CDR3 DNA: TGTGCCAGCTCACTGACAGGGGGTGAGGTTAATGAGCAGTTCTTC
CDR3 protein: CASSLTGGEVNEQFF

V gene: TRBV4-2
D gene: TRBD1
CDR3 length: 17
J gene: TRBJ1-6
clone size: .
CDR3 DNA: TGTGCCAGCAGCCAAGACCTCGGACAGGGGGCAAATTCACCCCTCCACTTT
CDR3 protein: CASSQDLGQGANSPLHF

V gene: TRBV2
D gene: TRBD1
CDR3 length: 15
J gene: TRBJ1-2
clone size: .
CDR3 DNA: TGTGCCAGCAGGAGAGACAGGGGGGGCCTCTATGGCTACACCTTC
CDR3 protein: CASRRDRGGLYGYTF

V gene: TRBV7-3
D gene: .
CDR3 length: 14
J gene: TRBJ2-3
clone size: .
CDR3 DNA: TGTGCCAGCAGCCCCGCCGGGGGCACAGATACGCAGTATTTT
CDR3 protein: CASSPAGGTDTQYF

V gene: TRBV20-1
D gene: .
CDR3 length: 13
J gene: TRBJ1-5
clone size: .
CDR3 DNA: TGCAGTGCTAGTCCAGACCAGGATCAGCCCCAGCATTTT
CDR3 protein: CSASPDQDQPQHF

V gene: TRBV7-2
D gene: .
CDR3 length: 15
J gene: TRBJ1-1
clone size: .
CDR3 DNA: TGTGCCAGCAGGCCCGGGACAATGATGAACACTGAAGCTTTCTTT
CDR3 protein: CASRPGTMMNTEAFF

V gene: TRBV3-1/TRBV3-2
D gene: .
CDR3 length: 13
J gene: TRBJ2-7
clone size: .
CDR3 DNA: TGTGCCAGCAGCCGAGGAGACAGGCAGGAGCAGTACTTC
CDR3 protein: CASSRGDRQEQYF

V gene: TRBV9
D gene: .
CDR3 length: 14
J gene: TRBJ2-7
clone size: .
CDR3 DNA: TGTGCCAGCAGCGTTGGCGGGGCTGCCTACGAGCAGTACTTC
CDR3 protein: CASSVGGAAYEQYF

V gene: TRBV28
D gene: .
CDR3 length: 13
J gene: TRBJ1-4
clone size: once
CDR3 DNA: TGTGCCAGCACCCTCGGTCAAGATGAAAAACTGTTTTTT
CDR3 protein: CASTLGQDEKLFF

V gene: TRBV27
D gene: .
CDR3 length: 15
J gene: TRBJ1-1
clone size: .
CDR3 DNA: TGTGCCAGCAGTTTTCTCACAGGAACGAACACTGAAGCTTTCTTT
CDR3 protein: CASSFLTGTNTEAFF

V gene: TRBV5-1
D gene: .
CDR3 length: 15
J gene: TRBJ2-1
clone size: .
CDR3 DNA: TGCGCCAGCAGCTTGGCCGCAGGGTTGGGCAATGAGCAGTTCTTC
CDR3 protein: CASSLAAGLGNEQFF

V gene: TRBV18
D gene: TRBD2
CDR3 length: 20
J gene: TRBJ2-6
clone size: .
CDR3 DNA: TGTGCCAGCTCACTACCGGGACTAGCGGGGGGCCAACCTGGGGCCAACGTCCTGACTTTC
CDR3 protein: CASSLPGLAGGQPGANVLTF

V gene: TRBV3-1/TRBV3-2
D gene: .
CDR3 length: 14
J gene: TRBJ2-1
clone size: .
CDR3 DNA: TGTGCCAGCAGCCAGGGCGCAGACTACAATGAGCAGTTCTTC
CDR3 protein: CASSQGADYNEQFF

V gene: TRBV19
D gene: .
CDR3 length: 17
J gene: TRBJ2-5
clone size: .
CDR3 DNA: TGTGCCAGTAGTATAATCAGCGGCGGCCCAAGAGTAGAGACCCAGTACTTC
CDR3 protein: CASSIISGGPRVETQYF

V gene: TRBV11-3
D gene: .
CDR3 length: 15
J gene: TRBJ1-5
clone size: .
CDR3 DNA: TGTGCCAGCAGCTGGCAGGGAACGAGCAATCAGCCCCAGCATTTT
CDR3 protein: CASSWQGTSNQPQHF

V gene: TRBV5-1
D gene: .
CDR3 length: 15
J gene: TRBJ2-7
clone size: .
CDR3 DNA: TGCGCCAGCAGCTTGGCCACTGGGGAGGACTACGAGCAGTACTTC
CDR3 protein: CASSLATGEDYEQYF

V gene: TRBV4-1
D gene: TRBD1
CDR3 length: 15
J gene: TRBJ1-4
clone size: .
CDR3 DNA: TGCGCCAGCAGCCAAATCGGGACAGGGGATGAAAAACTGTTTTTT
CDR3 protein: CASSQIGTGDEKLFF

V gene: TRBV2
D gene: .
CDR3 length: 14
J gene: TRBJ1-6
clone size: .
CDR3 DNA: TGTGCCGGACTACCGGGACTCCATAATTCACCCCTCCACTTT
CDR3 protein: CAGLPGLHNSPLHF

V gene: TRBV10-3
D gene: .
CDR3 length: 14
J gene: TRBJ1-1
clone size: .
CDR3 DNA: TGTGCCATCAGTCCCCGGGGGGGTCCAACTGAAGCTTTCTTT
CDR3 protein: CAISPRGGPTEAFF